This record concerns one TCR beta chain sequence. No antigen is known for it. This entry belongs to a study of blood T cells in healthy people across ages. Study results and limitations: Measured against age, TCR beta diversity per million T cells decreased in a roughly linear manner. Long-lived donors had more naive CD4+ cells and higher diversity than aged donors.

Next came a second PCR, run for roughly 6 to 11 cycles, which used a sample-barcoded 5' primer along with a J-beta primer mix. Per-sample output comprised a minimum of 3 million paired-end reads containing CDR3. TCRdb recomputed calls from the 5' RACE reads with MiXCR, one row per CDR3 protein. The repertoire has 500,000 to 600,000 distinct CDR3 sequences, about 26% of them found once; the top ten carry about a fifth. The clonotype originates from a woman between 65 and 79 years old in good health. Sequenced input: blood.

The CDR3: CASSRPVGLLSGKNIQYF. DNA for the CDR3: TGTGCCAGCAGCCGCCCGGTGGGACTCCTTTCGGGCAAAAACATTCAGTACTTC. The chain joins TRBV7-2 to TRBJ2-4, with a weak D call TRBD2 (6 bases). Trimming pared 5 bases from V and 3 bases from J, leaving 23 bases between. This CDR3 contains 18 residues. CDR1 and CDR2 (germline): SGHTA, FQGNSA. Full variable domain (rest looked up from reference TRBV7-2 and TRBJ2-4): GAGVSQSPSNKVTEKGKDVELRCDPISGHTALYWYRQSLGQGLEFLIYFQGNSAPDKSGLPSDRFSAERTGGSVSTLTIQRTQQEDSAVYLCASSRPVGLLSGKNIQYFGAGTRLSVL.